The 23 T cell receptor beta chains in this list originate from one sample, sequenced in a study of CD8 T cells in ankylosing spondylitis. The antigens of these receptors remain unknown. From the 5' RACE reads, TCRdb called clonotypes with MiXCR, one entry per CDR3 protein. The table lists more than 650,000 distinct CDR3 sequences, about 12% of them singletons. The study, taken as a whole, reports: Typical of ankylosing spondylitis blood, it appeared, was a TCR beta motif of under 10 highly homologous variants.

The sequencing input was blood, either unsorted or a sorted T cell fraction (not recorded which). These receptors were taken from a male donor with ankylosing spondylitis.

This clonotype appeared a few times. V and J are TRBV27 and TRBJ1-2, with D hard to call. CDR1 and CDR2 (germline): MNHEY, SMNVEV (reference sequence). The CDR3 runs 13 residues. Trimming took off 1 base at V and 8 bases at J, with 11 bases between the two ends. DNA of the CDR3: TGTGCCAGCAGTTTATTTAGAGGGAGCGGCTACACCTTC. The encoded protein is CASSLFRGSGYTF.

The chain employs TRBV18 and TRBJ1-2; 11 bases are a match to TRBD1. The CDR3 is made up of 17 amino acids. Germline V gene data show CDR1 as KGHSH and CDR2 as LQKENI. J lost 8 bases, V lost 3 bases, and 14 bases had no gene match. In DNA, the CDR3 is TGTGCCAGCTCACCGGCCGGACAGGGGGCAAGTACGGGCGGCTACACCTTC. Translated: CASSPAGQGASTGGYTF.

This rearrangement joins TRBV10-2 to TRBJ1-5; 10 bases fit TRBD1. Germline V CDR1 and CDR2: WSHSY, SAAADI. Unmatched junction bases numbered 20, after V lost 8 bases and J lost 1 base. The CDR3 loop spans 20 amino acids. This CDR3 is CASGPVPPGQGRVSNQPQHF. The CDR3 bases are TGCGCCAGCGGGCCGGTACCCCCGGGACAGGGGAGGGTGAGCAATCAGCCCCAGCATTTT.

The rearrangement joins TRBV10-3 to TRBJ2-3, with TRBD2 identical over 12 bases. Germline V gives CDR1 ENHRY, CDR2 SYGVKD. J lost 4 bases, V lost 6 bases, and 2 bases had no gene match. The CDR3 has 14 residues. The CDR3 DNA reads TGTGCCATCAGGACTAGCGGGGGAGCAGATACGCAGTATTTT. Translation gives CAIRTSGGADTQYF.

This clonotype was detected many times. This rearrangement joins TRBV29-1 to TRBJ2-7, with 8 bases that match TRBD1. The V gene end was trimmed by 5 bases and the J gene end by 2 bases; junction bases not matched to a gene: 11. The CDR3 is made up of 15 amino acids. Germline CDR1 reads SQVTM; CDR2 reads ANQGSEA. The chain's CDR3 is CSVRQGATHPYEQYF. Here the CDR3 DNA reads TGCAGCGTTCGTCAGGGGGCTACTCATCCCTACGAGCAGTACTTC.

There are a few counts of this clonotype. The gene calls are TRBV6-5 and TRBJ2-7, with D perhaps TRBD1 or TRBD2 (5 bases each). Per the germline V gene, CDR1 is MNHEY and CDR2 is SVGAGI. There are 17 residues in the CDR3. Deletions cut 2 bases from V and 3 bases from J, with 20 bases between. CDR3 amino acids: CASSYRDPSKWYYEQYF. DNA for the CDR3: TGTGCCAGCAGTTACCGGGACCCTTCCAAGTGGTACTACGAGCAGTACTTC.

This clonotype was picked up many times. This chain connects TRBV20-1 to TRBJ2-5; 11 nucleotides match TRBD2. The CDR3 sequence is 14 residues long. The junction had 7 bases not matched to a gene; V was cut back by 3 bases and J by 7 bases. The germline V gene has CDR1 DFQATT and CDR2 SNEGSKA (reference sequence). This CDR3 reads CSASVAGGPGTQYF. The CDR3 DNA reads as TGCAGTGCTAGTGTAGCGGGAGGGCCGGGGACCCAGTACTTC.

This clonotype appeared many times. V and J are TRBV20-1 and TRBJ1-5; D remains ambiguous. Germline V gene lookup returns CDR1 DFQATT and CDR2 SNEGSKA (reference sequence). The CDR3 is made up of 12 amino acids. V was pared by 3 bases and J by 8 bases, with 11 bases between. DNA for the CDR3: TGCAGTGCTAGTCTGGGTAGGGAGCCCCAGCATTTT. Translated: CSASLGREPQHF.

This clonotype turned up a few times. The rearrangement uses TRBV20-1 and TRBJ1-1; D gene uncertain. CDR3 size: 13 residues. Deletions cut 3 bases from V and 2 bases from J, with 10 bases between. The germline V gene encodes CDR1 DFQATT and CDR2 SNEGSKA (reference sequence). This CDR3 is CSARRPGNTEAFF. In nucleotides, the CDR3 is TGCAGTGCTAGGCGTCCCGGAAACACTGAAGCTTTCTTT.

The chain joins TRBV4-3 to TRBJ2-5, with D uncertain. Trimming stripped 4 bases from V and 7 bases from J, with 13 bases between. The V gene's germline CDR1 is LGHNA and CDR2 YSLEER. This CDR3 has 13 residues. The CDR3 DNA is TGCGCCAGCAGCCCGCGTCCGCAGGTGACCCAGTACTTC. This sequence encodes CASSPRPQVTQYF.

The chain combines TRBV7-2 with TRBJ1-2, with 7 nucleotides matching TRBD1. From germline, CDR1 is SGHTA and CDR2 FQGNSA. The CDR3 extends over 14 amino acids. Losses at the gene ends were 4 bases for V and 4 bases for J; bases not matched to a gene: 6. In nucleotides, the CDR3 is TGTGCCAGCAGCTATCAGACAGGGAGCTATGGCTACACCTTC. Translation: CASSYQTGSYGYTF.

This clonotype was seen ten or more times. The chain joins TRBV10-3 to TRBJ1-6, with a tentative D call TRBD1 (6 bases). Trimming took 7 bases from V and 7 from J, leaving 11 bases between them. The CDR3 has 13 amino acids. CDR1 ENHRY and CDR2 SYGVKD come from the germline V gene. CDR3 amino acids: CAINQGQNSPLHF. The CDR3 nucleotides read TGTGCCATCAATCAGGGGCAAAATTCACCCCTCCACTTT.

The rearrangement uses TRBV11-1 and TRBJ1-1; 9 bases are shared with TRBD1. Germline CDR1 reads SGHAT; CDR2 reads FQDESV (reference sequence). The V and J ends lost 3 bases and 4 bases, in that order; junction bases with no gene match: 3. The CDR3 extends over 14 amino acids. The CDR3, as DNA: TGTGCCAGCAGCTTGGACAGGGGTATCACTGAAGCTTTCTTT. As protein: CASSLDRGITEAFF. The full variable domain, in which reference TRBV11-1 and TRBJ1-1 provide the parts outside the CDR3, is EAEVAQSPRYKITEKSQAVAFWCDPISGHATLYWYRQILGQGPELLVQFQDESVVDDSQLPKDRFSAERLKGVDSTLKIQPAELGDSAMYLCASSLDRGITEAFFGQGTRLTVV.

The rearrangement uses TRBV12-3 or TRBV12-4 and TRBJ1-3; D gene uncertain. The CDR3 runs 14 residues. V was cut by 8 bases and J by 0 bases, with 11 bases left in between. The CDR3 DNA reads TGTGCCAGCCTGACACAATTCTCTGGAAACACCATATATTTT. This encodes CASLTQFSGNTIYF.

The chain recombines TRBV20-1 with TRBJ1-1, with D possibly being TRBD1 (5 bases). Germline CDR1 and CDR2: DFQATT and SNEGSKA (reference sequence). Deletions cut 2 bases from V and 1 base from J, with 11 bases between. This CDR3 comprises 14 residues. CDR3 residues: CSARNWRGNTEAFF. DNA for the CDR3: TGCAGTGCTAGAAATTGGAGGGGGAACACTGAAGCTTTCTTT.

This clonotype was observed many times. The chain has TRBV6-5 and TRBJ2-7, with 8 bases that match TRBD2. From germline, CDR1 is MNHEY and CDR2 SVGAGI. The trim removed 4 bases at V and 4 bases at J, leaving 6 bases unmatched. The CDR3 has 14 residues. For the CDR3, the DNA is TGTGCCAGCAGTTCCGGACTAGCTGGGTACGAGCAGTACTTC. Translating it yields CASSSGLAGYEQYF.

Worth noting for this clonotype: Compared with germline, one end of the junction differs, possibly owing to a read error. For the CDR3, the DNA is TGCAGCGCCGAAGGGGGGACCCTCTACGAGCAGAACTTC. Encoded protein: CSAEGGTLYEQNF. V is TRBV29-1 and J is TRBJ2-7; D assignment may be TRBD1 or TRBD2 (6 bases each). Per the germline V gene, CDR1 is SQVTM and CDR2 is ANQGSEA. This CDR3 is built from 13 residues.

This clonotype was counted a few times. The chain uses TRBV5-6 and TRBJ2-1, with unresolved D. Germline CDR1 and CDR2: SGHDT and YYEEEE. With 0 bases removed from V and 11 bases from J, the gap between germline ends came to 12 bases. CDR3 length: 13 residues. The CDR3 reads CASSLVGQDQQFF. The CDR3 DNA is TGTGCCAGCAGCTTGGTAGGGCAGGACCAGCAGTTCTTC.

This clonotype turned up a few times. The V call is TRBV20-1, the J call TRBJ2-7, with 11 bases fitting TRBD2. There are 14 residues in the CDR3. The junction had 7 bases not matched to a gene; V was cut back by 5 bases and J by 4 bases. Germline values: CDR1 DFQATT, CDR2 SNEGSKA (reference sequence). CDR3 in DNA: TGCAGTGCTGCCCGACTAGCGGGGAGATACGAGCAGTACTTC. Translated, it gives CSAARLAGRYEQYF.

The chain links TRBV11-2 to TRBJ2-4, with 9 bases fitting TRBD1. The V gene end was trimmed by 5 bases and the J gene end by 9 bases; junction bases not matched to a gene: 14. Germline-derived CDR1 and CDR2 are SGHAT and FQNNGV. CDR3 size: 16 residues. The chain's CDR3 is CASSPSRDRVGGIQYF. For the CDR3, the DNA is TGTGCCAGCAGCCCGTCCCGGGACAGGGTTGGGGGCATTCAGTACTTC. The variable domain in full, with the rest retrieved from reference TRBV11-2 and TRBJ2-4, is EAGVAQSPRYKIIEKRQSVAFWCNPISGHATLYWYQQILGQGPKLLIQFQNNGVVDDSQLPKDRFSAERLKGVDSTLKIQPAKLEDSAVYLCASSPSRDRVGGIQYFGAGTRLSVL.

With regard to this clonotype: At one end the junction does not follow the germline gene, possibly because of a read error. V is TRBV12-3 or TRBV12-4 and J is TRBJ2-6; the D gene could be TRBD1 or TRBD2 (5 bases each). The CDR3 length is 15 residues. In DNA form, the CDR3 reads TGTGCCAGCAGTTTACGAGGCTCCGGGGCCAACGTCGTGACTTTC. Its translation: CASSLRGSGANVVTF.

The CDR3 sequence is CASSLRDDGSPLHF. CDR3 bases: TGTGCCAGCAGCCTCCGGGACGACGGTTCACCCCTCCACTTT. The genes are TRBV7-2 and TRBJ1-6; weak D call: TRBD1 (5 bases). Deletions cut 5 bases from V and 9 bases from J, with 14 bases between. The CDR3 sequence is 14 residues long. Germline CDR1 SGHTA, CDR2 FQGNSA.

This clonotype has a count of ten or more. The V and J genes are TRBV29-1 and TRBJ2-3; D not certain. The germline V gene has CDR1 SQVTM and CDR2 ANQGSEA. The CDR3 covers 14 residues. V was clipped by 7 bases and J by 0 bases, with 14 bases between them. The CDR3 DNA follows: TGCAGCGCCTCCACGACCACTAGCACAGATACGCAGTATTTT. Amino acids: CSASTTTSTDTQYF.